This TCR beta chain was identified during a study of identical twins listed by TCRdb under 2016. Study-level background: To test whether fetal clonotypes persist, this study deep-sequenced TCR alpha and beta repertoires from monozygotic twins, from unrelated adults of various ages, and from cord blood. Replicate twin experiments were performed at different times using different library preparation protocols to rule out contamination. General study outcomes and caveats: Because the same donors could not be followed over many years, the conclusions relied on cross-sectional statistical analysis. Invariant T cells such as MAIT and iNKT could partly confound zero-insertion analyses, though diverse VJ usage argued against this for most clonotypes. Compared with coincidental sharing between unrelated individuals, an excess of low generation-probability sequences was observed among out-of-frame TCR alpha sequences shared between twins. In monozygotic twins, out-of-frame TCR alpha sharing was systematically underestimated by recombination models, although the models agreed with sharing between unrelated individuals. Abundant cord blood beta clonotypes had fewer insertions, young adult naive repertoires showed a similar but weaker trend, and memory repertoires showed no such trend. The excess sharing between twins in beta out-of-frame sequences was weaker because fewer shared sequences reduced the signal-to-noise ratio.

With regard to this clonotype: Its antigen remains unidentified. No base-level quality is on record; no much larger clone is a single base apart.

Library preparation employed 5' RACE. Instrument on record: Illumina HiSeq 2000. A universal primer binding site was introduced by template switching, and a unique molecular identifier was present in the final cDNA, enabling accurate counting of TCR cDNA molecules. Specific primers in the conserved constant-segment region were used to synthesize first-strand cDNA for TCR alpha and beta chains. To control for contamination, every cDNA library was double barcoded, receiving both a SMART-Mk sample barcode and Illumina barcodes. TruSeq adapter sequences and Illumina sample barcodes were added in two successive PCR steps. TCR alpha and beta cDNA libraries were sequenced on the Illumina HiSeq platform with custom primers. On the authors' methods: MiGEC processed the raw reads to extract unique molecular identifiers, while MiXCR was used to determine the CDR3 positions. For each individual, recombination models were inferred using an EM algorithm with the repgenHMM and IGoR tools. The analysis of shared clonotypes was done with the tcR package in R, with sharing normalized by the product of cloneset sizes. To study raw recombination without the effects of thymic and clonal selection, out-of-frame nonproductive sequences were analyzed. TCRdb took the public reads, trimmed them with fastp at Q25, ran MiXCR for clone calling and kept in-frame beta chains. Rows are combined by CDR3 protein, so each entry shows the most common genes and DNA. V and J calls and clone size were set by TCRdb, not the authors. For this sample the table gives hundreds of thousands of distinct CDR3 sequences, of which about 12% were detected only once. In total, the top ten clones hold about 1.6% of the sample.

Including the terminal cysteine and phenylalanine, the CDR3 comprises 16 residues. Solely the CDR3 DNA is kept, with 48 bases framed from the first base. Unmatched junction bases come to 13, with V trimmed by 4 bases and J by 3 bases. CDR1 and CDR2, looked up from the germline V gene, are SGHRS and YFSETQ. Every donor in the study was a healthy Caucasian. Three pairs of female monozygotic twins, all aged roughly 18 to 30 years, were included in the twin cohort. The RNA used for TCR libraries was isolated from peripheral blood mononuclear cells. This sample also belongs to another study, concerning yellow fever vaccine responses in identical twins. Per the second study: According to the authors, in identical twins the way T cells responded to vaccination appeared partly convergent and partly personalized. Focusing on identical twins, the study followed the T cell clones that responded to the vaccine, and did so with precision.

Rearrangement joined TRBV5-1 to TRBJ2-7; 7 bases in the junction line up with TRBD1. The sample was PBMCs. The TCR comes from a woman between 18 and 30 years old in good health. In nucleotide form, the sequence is TGCGCCAGCAGCGCACCCCCGGGACAGAGAGGCTACGAGCAGTACTTC. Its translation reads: CASSAPPGQRGYEQYF.